The 9 T cell receptor beta chains reported below all come from one sample, sequenced in a study of CD8 T cells in ankylosing spondylitis. TCRdb independently ran MiXCR on the 5' RACE reads; one entry per CDR3 protein. The sample consists of around 35,000 distinct CDR3 sequences, around 15% of them appearing once. Sequencing input: synovial fluid, either unsorted or a sorted T cell fraction (not recorded which). The receptors originated from a male donor with ankylosing spondylitis.

This clonotype was seen a few times. The rearrangement joins TRBV19 to TRBJ2-3, with TRBD1 matching over 9 bases. In germline, CDR1 is LNHDA, CDR2 SQIVND (reference sequence). The V segment lost 9 bases and the J segment 2 bases; nucleotides outside the gene matches: 6. The CDR3 is 14 amino acids. CDR3 sequence reads: CASSGTGPTDTQYF. CDR3 DNA: TGTGCCAGCTCCGGGACAGGGCCCACAGATACGCAGTATTTT. Combining the CDR3 with reference TRBV19 and TRBJ2-3 gives the whole variable domain DGGITQSPKYLFRKEGQNVTLSCEQNLNHDAMYWYRQDPGQGLRLIYYSQIVNDFQKGDIAEGYSVSREKKESFPLTVTSAQKNPTAFYLCASSGTGPTDTQYFGPGTRLTVL.

The gene calls are TRBV18 and TRBJ2-7, with a possible D match to TRBD1 (6 bases). The CDR3 covers 15 residues. In germline, CDR1 is KGHSH, CDR2 LQKENI. The V gene lost 6 bases and the J gene lost 0 bases, with 15 bases spanning the gap. The CDR3 sequence: CASSRRGMSSYEQYF. CDR3 nucleotide sequence: TGTGCCAGCTCCCGAAGGGGGATGAGCTCCTACGAGCAGTACTTC.

This clonotype was observed a few times. The chain has TRBV28 and TRBJ2-1, with 8 bases that match TRBD2. CDR3 length: 17 amino acids. The J segment lost 5 bases and the V segment lost 3 bases, leaving 12 bases of the junction unmatched. Per germline, CDR1 MDHEN and CDR2 SYDVKM. CDR3 amino acids: CASSFPPKRGNNNEQFF. In nucleotides, the CDR3 is TGTGCCAGCAGTTTCCCGCCCAAGCGGGGGAACAACAATGAGCAGTTCTTC.

This clonotype was seen more than once but under ten times. The V call is TRBV5-1, the J call TRBJ2-1, with D possibly matching TRBD1 (7 bases). CDR3 length: 15 amino acids. Trimming shortened V by 7 bases and J by 0 bases, and 14 bases separated the two germline ends. Germline V CDR1 and CDR2: SGHRS, YFSETQ. CDR3 amino acids: CASRGTVPSYNEQFF. The CDR3 DNA sequence: TGCGCCAGCCGGGGGACAGTTCCCTCCTACAATGAGCAGTTCTTC.

A word on this clonotype: Since a much larger clone is just one base distant, this may be a read error. The chain uses TRBV5-1 and TRBJ1-1; no definite D call. V dropped 5 bases and J dropped 2 bases, with 13 bases sitting between them. There are 14 residues in the CDR3. CDR1 SGHRS and CDR2 YFSETQ come from the germline V gene. The CDR3 loop reads CASRFNSFNTEAFF. The CDR3 DNA follows: TGCGCCAGCAGATTCAACAGCTTTAACACTGAAGCTTTCTTT.

In this sample, this clonotype turned up a few times. The chain carries TRBV4-3 and TRBJ2-1; a weak D match, TRBD2 (6 bases). The V gene's germline CDR1 is LGHNA and CDR2 YSLEER. The CDR3 covers 17 residues. Trimming took 1 base from V and 6 from J, leaving 19 bases between them. Here the CDR3 DNA reads TGCGCCAGCAGCCAAGGTGGGTTCGGGAGTGGAGGCAATGAGCAGTTCTTC. This codes for CASSQGGFGSGGNEQFF.

The chain joins TRBV14 to TRBJ2-5; D is possibly TRBD1 (6 bases). Deletions cut 4 bases from V and 2 bases from J, with 11 bases between. The CDR3 sequence is 14 residues long. Per germline, CDR1 SGHDN and CDR2 FVKESK. CDR3 DNA: TGTGCCAGCAGCCCCTACAGGGCTCAAGAGACCCAGTACTTC. It codes for CASSPYRAQETQYF. Full variable domain (remainder filled in from reference TRBV14 and TRBJ2-5): EAGVTQFPSHSVIEKGQTVTLRCDPISGHDNLYWYRRVMGKEIKFLLHFVKESKQDESGMPNNRFLAERTGGTYSTLKVQPAELEDSGVYFCASSPYRAQETQYFGPGTRLLVL.

The V and J genes are TRBV7-2 and TRBJ2-5; weak D call: TRBD1 (6 bases). The CDR3 loop spans 14 amino acids. The germline V gene encodes CDR1 SGHTA and CDR2 FQGNSA. V dropped 5 bases and J dropped 4 bases, with 14 bases sitting between them. The CDR3 nucleotides are TGTGCCAGCAGCCTCACAGGGTGGCGAGAGACCCAGTACTTC. Protein sequence: CASSLTGWRETQYF.

This clonotype was detected only a few times. This rearrangement joins TRBV21-1 to TRBJ1-1; the table's D call, TRBD1, was not checked against the DNA. TRBV21-1 constitutes a pseudogene. The length of the CDR3 is 14 residues. CDR3 in amino acids: CASRMGQGKTEAFF. The CDR3, as DNA: TGTGCCAGCAGGATGGGACAGGGGAAAACTGAAGCTTTCTTT.